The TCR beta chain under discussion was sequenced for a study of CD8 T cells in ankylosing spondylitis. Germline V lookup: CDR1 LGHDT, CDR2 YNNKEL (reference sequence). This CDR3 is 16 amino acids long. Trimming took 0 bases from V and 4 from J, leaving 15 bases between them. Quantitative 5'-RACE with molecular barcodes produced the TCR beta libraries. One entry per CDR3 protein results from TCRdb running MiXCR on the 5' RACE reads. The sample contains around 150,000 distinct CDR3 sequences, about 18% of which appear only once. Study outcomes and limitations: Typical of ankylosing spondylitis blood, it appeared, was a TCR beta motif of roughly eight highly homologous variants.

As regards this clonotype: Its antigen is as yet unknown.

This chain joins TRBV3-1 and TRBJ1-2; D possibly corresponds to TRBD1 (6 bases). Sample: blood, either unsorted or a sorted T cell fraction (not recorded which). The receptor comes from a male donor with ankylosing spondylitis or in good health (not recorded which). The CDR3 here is CASSQDWQGPAYGYTF. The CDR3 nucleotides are TGTGCCAGCAGCCAAGATTGGCAGGGGCCGGCCTATGGCTACACCTTC.